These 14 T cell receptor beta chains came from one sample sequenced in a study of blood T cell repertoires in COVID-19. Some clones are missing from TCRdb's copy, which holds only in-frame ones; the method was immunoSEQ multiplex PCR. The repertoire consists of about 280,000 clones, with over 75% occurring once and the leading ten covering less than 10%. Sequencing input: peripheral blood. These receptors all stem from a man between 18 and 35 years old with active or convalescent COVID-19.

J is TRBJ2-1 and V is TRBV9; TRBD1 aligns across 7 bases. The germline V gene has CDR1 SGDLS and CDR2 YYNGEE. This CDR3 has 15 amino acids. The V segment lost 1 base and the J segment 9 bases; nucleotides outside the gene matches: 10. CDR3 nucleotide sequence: TGTGCCAGCAGCGTACCGACAGGGTCGATCGGTGAGCAGTTCTTC. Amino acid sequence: CASSVPTGSIGEQFF.

The CDR3 coding sequence is TGTGCCAGCAGCCAAGATCGGGGGGGGCCCCAGCATTTT. Protein product: CASSQDRGGPQHF. V gene TRBV3-1 (or the pseudogene TRBV3-2) combines with J gene TRBJ1-5, with D possibly TRBD1 on 5 matching bases. Germline lookup yields CDR1 LGHDT and CDR2 YNNKEL (reference sequence). V lost 0 bases to trimming and J lost 9 bases, with 9 bases between them. The CDR3 has 13 amino acids.

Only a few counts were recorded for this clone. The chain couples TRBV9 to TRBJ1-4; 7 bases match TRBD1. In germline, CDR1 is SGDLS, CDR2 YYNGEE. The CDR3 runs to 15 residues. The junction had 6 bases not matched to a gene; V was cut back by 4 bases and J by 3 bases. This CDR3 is CASSKLTGPNEKLFF. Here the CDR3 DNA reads TGTGCCAGCAGCAAATTGACAGGGCCTAATGAAAAACTGTTTTTT. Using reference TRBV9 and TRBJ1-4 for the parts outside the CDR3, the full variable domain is DSGVTQTPKHLITATGQRVTLRCSPRSGDLSVYWYQQSLDQGLQFLIQYYNGEERAKGNILERFSAQQFPDLHSELNLSSLELGDSALYFCASSKLTGPNEKLFFGSGTQLSVL.

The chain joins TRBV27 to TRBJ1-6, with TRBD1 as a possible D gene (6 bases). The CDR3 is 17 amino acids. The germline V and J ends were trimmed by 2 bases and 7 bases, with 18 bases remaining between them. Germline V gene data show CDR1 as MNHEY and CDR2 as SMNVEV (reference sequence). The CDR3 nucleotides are TGTGCCAGCAGTTTAGAGGGACACAGAGACTCAAATTCACCCCTCCACTTT. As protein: CASSLEGHRDSNSPLHF.

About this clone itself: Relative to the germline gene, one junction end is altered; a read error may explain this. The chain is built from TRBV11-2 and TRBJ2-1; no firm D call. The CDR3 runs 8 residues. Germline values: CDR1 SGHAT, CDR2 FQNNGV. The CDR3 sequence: CASSHAVF. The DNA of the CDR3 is TGTGCCAGCAGCCATGCGGTCTTC.

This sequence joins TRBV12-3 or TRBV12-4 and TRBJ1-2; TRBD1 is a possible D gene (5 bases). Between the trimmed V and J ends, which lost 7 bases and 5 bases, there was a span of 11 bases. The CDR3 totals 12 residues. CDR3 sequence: CASNTGSYGYTF. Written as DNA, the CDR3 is TGTGCCAGCAATACAGGTTCATATGGCTACACCTTC.

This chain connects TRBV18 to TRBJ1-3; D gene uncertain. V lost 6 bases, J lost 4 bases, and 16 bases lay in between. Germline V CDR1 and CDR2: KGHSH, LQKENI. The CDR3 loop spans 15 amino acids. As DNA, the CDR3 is TGTGCCAGCTCCGGCGGTGCGGGGTCAGGAAACACCATATATTTT. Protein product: CASSGGAGSGNTIYF.

In DNA, the CDR3 is TGTGCCAGCAGTTATCAGGGACTGGGTTTTATTGAGCAGTTCTTC. Residues: CASSYQGLGFIEQFF. The chain recombines TRBV6-2 or TRBV6-3 with TRBJ2-1, with a possible D match to TRBD2 (6 bases). The CDR3 runs 15 residues. The V end lost 3 bases, the J end lost 9 bases, and 18 bases lay between the germline ends. The germline CDR1 and CDR2 sequences are MNHEY and SVGEGT.

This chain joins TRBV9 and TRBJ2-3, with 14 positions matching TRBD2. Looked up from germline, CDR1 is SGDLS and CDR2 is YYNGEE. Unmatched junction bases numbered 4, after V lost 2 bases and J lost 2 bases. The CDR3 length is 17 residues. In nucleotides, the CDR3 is TGTGCCAGCAGCGTCGGACTAGCGGGGGGATACACAGATACGCAGTATTTT. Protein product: CASSVGLAGGYTDTQYF.

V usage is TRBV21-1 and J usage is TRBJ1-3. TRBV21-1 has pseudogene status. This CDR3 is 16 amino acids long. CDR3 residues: CASSPWGGLSGNTIYF. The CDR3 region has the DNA TGTGCCAGCAGCCCCTGGGGGGGACTCTCCGGAAACACCATATATTTT.

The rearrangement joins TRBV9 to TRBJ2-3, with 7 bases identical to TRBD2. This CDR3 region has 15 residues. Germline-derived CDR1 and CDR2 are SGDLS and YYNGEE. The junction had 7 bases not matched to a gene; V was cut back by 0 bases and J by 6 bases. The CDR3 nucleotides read TGTGCCAGCAGCGTAGTGGGACTACTTATGGATACGCAGTATTTT. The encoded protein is CASSVVGLLMDTQYF.

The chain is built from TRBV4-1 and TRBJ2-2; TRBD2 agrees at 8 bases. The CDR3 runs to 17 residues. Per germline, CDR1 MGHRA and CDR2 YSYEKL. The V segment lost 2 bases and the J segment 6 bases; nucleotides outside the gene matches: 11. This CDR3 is CASSQTGTSSQPGELFF. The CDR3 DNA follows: TGCGCCAGCAGCCAAACCGGGACTAGTTCTCAACCCGGGGAGCTGTTTTTT.

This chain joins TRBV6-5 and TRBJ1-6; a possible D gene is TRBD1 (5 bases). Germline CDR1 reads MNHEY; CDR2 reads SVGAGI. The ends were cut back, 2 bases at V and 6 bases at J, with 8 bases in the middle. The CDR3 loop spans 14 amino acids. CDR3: CASSYGDFNSPLHF. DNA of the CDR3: TGTGCCAGCAGTTACGGGGACTTTAATTCACCCCTCCACTTT.

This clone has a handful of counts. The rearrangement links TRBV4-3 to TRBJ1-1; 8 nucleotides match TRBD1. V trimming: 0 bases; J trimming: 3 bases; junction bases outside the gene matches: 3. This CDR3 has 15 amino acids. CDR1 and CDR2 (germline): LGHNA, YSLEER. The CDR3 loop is CASSQDPRGHTEAFF. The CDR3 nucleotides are TGCGCCAGCAGCCAAGATCCCAGGGGGCACACTGAAGCTTTCTTT.